This T cell receptor beta chain was identified during a study of PD-1 blockade in classical Hodgkin lymphoma. Each of the patients experienced relapse following autologous stem cell transplantation, and their brentuximab vedotin exposure differed. Profiled with immunoSEQ multiplex PCR; TCRdb holds only in-frame clones, not every one. This sample carries just under 100,000 clones, around 80% of them seen once, and the ten largest clones take 10% to 15%. V was pared by 4 bases and J by 6 bases, with 14 bases between. Germline CDR1 and CDR2: SGHNT and YYREEE (reference sequence). The CDR3 is 14 amino acids.

This chain connects TRBV5-4 to TRBJ1-3, with a weak D call TRBD1 (5 bases). This TCR derives from a human donor with classical Hodgkin lymphoma. The source was peripheral blood mononuclear cells (PBMCs), collected at baseline. The CDR3 DNA follows: TGTGCCAGCAGCCGAGGGGAGACGTCAAACACCATATATTTT. This encodes CASSRGETSNTIYF.